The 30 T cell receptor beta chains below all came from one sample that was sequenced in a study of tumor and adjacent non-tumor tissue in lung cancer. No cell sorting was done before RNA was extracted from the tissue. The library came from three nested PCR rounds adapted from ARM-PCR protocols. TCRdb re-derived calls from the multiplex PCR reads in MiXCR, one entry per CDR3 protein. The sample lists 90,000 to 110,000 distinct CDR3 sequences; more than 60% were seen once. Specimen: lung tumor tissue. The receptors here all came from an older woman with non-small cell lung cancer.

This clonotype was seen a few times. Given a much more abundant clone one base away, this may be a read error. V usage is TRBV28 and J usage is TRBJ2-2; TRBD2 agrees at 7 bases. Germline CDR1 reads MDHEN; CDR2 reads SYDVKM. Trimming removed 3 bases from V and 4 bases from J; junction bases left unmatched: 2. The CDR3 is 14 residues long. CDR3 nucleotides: TGTGCCAGCAGTTTGGGGGGGAGCACCGGGGAGCTGTTTTTT. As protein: CASSLGGSTGELFF.

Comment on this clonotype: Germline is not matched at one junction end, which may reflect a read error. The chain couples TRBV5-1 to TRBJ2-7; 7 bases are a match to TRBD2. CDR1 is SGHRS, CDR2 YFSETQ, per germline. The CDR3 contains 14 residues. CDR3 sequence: CPSSGDAQGAKQYF. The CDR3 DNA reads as TGCCCCAGCAGCGGGGACGCCCAGGGTGCCAAGCAGTACTTC.

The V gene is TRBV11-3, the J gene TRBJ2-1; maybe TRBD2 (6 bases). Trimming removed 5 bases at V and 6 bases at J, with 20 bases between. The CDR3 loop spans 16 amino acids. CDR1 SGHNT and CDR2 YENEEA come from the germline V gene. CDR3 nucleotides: TGTGCCAGCAGCCTCACCGACGGGGCGGGGTCCAATGAGCAGTTCTTC. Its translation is CASSLTDGAGSNEQFF.

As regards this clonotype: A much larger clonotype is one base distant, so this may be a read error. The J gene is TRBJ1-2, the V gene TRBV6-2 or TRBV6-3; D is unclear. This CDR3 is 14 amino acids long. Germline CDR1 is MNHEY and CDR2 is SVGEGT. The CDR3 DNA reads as TGTGCCAGCAGTTACAACGCGGGGTCCTATGGCTACATCTTC. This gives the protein CASSYNAGSYGYIF.

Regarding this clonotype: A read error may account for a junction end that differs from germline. CDR3 in amino acids: CSAGALMADNGQFF. In nucleotides, the CDR3 is TGCAGTGCTGGGGCGCTAATGGCTGACAATGGGCAGTTCTTC. The chain employs TRBV20-1 and TRBJ2-1; possible D gene TRBD1, 5 bases. CDR3 length: 14 amino acids. CDR1 is DFQATT and CDR2 is SNEGSKA in the germline V gene (reference sequence).

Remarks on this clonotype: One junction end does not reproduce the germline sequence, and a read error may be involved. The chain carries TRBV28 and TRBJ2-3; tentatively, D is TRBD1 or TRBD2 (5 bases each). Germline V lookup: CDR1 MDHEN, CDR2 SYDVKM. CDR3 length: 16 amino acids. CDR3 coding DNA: TGTGACAGCAGTTCGGGGCAGCAGCGAACTATACATACGCAGTATTTT. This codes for CDSSSGQQRTIHTQYF. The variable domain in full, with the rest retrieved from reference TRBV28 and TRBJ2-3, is DVKVTQSSRYLVKRTGEKVFLECVQDMDHENMFWYRQDPGLGLRLIYFSYDVKMKEKGDIPEGYSVSREKKERFSLILESASTNQTSMYLCDSSSGQQRTIHTQYFGPGTRLTVL.

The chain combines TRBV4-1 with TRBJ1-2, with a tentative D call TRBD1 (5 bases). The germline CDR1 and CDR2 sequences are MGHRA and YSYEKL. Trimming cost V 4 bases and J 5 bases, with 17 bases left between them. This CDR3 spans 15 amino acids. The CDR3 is CASSPQTATPYGYTF. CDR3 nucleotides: TGCGCCAGCAGCCCACAGACAGCAACTCCTTATGGCTACACCTTC.

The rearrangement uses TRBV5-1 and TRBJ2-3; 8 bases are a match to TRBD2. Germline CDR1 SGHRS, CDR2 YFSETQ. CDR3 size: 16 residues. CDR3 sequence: CSNSLEPSGSTDTQYF. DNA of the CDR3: TGCTCCAACAGCTTGGAGCCTAGCGGGTCCACAGATACGCAGTATTTT.

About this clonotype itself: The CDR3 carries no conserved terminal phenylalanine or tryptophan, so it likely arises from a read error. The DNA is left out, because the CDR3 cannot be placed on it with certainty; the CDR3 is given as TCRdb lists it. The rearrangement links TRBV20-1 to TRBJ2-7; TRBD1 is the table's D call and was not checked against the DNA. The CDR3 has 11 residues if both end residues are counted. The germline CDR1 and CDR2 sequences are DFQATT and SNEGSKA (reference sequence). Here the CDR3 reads CSAPRQGKQYL.

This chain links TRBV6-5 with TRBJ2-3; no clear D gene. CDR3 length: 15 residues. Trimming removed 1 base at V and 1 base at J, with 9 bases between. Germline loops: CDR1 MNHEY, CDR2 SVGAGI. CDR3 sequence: CASSYLDRCTDTQYF. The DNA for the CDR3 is TGTGCCAGCAGTTACTTAGATAGGTGCACAGATACGCAGTATTTT.

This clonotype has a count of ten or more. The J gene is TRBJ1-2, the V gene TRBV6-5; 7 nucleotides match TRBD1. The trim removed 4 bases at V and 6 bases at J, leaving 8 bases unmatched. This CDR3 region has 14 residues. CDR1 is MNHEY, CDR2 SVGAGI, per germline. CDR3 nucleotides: TGTGCCAGCAGTTTCGAGGGGGCGTCTAATGGCTACACCTTC. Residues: CASSFEGASNGYTF.

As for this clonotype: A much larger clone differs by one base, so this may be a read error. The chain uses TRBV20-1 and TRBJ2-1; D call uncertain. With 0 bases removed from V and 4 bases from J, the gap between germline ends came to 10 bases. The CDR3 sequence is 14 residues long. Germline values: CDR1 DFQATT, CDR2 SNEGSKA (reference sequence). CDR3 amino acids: CSARDPRTYNEQFF. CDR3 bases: TGCAGTGCTAGAGACCCGCGGACGTACAATGAGCAGTTCTTC.

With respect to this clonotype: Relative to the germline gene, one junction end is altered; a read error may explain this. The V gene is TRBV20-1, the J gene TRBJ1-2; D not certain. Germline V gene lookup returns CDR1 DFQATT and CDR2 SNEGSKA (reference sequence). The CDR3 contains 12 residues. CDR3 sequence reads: CSATPTYCGHTF. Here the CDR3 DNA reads TGCAGTGCAACCCCAACTTACTGTGGCCACACCTTC.

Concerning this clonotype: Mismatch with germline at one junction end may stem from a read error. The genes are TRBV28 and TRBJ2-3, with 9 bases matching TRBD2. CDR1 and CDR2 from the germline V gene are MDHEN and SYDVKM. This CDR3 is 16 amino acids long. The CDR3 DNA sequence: TGTGCCAACAGTTTGTTCGGCGGGACTAGCACAGATACGCAATATTTT. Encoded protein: CANSLFGGTSTDTQYF.

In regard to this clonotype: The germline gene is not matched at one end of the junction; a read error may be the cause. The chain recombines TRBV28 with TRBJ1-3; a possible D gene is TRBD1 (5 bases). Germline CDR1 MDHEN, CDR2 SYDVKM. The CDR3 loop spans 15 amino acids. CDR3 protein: CASRPPGRTRNTIYF. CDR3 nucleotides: TGCGCCAGCAGACCTCCCGGGAGGACACGAAACACCATATATTTT.

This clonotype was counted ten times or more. CDR3 sequence (DNA): TGTGCCAGCAGCCAAGGGACTAGCGGGATCGGTGAGCAGTTCTTC. Translation: CASSQGTSGIGEQFF. V is TRBV4-2 and J is TRBJ2-1; 12 bases agree with TRBD2. V was clipped by 1 base and J by 9 bases; unmatched bases: 4. The length of the CDR3 is 15 residues. Germline loops: CDR1 LGHNA, CDR2 YNFKEQ.

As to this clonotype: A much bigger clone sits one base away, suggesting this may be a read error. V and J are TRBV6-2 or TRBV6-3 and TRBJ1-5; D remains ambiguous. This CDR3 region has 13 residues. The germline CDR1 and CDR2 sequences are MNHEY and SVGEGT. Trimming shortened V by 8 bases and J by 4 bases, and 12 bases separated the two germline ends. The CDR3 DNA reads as TGTGCCAGCCTTATGCGGGTTAATCAGCCCCAGCATTTT. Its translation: CASLMRVNQPQHF.

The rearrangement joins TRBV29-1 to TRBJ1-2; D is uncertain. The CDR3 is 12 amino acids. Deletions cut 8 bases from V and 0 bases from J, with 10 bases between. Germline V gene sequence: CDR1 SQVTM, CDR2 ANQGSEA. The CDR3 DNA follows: TGCAGCCTAAGGGAATCTAACTATGGCTACACCTTC. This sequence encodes CSLRESNYGYTF.

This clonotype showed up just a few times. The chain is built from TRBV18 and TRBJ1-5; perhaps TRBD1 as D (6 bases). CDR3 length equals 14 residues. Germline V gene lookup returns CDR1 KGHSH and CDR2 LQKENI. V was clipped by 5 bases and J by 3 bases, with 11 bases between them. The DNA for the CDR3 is TGTGCCAGCTCAGTAGGGACATCCAATCAGCCCCAGCATTTT. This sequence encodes CASSVGTSNQPQHF.

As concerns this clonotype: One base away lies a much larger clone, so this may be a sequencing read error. The chain's CDR3 is CSAHSSGVNVLTF. The CDR3, as DNA: TGCAGCGCACATAGCTCTGGGGTCAACGTCCTGACTTTC. The chain joins TRBV29-1 to TRBJ2-6, with unresolved D. Per the germline V gene, CDR1 is SQVTM and CDR2 is ANQGSEA. This CDR3 comprises 13 residues.

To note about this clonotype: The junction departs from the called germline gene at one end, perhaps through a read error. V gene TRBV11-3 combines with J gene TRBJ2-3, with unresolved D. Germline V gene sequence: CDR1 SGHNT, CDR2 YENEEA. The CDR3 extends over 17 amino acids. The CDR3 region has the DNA TGTACCAGCAGCCCCGACTGGACGCGCTCTAACACAGATACGCAGTTTTTT. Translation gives CTSSPDWTRSNTDTQFF.

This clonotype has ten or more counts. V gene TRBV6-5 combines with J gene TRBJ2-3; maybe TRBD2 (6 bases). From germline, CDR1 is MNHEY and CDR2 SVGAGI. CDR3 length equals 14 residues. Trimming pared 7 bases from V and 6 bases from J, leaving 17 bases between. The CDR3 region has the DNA TGTGCCAGCACTCTAGGCGGGGAGGCGGATACGCAGTATTTT. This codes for CASTLGGEADTQYF.

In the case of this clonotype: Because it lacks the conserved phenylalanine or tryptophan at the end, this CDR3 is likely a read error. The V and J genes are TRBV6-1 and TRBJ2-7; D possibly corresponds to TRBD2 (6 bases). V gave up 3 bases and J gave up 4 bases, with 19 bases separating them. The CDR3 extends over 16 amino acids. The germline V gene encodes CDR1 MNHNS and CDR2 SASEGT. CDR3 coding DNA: TGTGCCAGCAGTGACGCAACGGGGGAGTTAGGGTACGAGCAGTACATC. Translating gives CASSDATGELGYEQYI.

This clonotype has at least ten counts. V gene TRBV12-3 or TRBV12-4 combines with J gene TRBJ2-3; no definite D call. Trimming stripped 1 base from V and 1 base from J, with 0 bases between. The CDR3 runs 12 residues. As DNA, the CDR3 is TGTGCCAGCAGTTTAGGCACAGATACGCAGTATTTT. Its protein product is CASSLGTDTQYF.

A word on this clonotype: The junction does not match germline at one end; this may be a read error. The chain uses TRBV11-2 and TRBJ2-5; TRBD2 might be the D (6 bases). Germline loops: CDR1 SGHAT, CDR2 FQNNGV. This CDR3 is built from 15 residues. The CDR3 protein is CASRIGVAVGETQYF. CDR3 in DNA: TGTGCCAGCAGGATCGGGGTAGCGGTAGGCGAGACCCAGTACTTT.

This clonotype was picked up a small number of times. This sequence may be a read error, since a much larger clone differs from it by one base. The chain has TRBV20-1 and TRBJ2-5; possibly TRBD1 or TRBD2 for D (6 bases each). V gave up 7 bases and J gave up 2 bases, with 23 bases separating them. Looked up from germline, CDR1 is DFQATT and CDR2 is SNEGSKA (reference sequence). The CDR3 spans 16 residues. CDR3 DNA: TGCAGTGTTCCCCAAGGGGGTAGCGGATTGCAAGAGACCCAGTACTTC. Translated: CSVPQGGSGLQETQYF.

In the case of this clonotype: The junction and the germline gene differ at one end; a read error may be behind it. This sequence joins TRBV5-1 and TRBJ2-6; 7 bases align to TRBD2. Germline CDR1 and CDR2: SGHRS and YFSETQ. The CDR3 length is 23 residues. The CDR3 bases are TGCGCCAGCAGCAACTACGCCCCCGGGACTACCATAAAGAAAAGCTCTGGGGTCAACGTCCTGACTTTC. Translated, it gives CASSNYAPGTTIKKSSGVNVLTF.

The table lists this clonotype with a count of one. CDR3 DNA sequence: TGTGCCAGCAGCTTAGAAGCAAGTAATACACGCCCCCACTTT. Residues: CASSLEASNTRPHF. The chain has TRBV11-2 and TRBJ1-6; D is ambiguous. The CDR3 sequence is 14 residues long. The V gene's germline CDR1 is SGHAT and CDR2 FQNNGV. Trimming pared 0 bases from V and 18 bases from J, leaving 18 bases between.

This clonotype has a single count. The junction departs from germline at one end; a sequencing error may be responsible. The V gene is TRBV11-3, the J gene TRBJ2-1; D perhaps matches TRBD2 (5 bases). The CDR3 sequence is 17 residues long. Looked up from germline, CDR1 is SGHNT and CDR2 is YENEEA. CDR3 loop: CASSLELTNVSHNEQFF. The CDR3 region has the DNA TGCGCCAGCAGCCTAGAGTTGACTAACGTGAGCCACAATGAGCAGTTCTTC.

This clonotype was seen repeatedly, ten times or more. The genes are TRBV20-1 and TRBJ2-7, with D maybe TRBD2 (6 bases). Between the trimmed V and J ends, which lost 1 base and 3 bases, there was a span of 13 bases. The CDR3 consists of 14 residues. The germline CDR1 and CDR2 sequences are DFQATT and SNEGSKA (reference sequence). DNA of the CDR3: TGCAGTGCTAGAGGGGAGGAGGGGTTCTACGAGCAGTACTTC. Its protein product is CSARGEEGFYEQYF.